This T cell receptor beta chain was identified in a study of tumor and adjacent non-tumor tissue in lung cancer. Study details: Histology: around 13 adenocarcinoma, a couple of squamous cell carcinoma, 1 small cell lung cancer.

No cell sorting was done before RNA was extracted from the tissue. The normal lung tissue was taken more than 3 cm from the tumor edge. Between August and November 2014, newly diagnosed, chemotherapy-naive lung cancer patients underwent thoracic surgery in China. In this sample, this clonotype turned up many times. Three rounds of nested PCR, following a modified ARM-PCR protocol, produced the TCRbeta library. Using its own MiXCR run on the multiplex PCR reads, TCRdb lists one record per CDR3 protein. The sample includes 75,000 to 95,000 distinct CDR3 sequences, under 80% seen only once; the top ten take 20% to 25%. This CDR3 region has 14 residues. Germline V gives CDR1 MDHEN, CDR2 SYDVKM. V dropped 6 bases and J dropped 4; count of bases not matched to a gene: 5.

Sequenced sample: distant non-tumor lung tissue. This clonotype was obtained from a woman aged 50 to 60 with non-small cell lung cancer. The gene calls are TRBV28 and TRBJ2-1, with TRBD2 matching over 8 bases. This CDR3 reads CASRVAGQYNEQFF. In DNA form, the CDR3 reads TGTGCCAGCAGGGTAGCGGGACAATACAATGAGCAGTTCTTC.